This TCR beta chain was sequenced for a study of immune evolution from preneoplasia to lung adenocarcinoma. Some clones are missing from TCRdb's copy, which holds only in-frame ones; the method was immunoSEQ multiplex PCR. The sample consists of around 15,000 clones, about 88% of them appearing once. CDR1 SGHRS and CDR2 YFSETQ come from the germline V gene. V gave up 1 base and J gave up 8 bases, with 12 bases separating them. There are 13 residues in the CDR3. This clonotype originated in a person aged 65-85 years with invasive lung adenocarcinoma. The gene calls are TRBV5-1 and TRBJ1-2; D is possibly TRBD1 (5 bases). The sequenced sample consisted of FFPE invasive lung adenocarcinoma tissue. The CDR3: CASSLRGAEGYTF. DNA of the CDR3: TGCGCCAGCAGCTTGAGAGGGGCCGAAGGCTACACCTTC.